The present TCR beta chain was sequenced within a study of T cell responses to AZD1222 COVID-19 vaccine. The germline gives CDR1 SGHTA, CDR2 FQGNSA. The CDR3 consists of 16 residues. The ends lost 3 bases at V and 5 bases at J; junction bases unmatched: 8. Sequencing used immunoSEQ multiplex PCR; TCRdb keeps in-frame clones, though not all of them. The table records 120,000 to 150,000 clones, around 91% of them present only once. This receptor was identified in an adult in good health. Sequencing used peripheral blood, obtained on day 0 of AZD1222 vaccination. The genes are TRBV7-2 and TRBJ2-5; 11 nucleotides line up with TRBD2. This CDR3 is CASSLVLAGGGETQYF. In DNA, the CDR3 is TGTGCCAGCAGCTTGGTCCTAGCGGGGGGCGGGGAGACCCAGTACTTC.